This entry lists 9 T cell receptor beta chains sequenced from one sample in a study of blood T cell repertoires in COVID-19. Only in-frame clones appear in the TCRdb table, and some are missing; sequencing was by immunoSEQ multiplex PCR. The data contain over 40,000 clones, 85% to 90% of them seen just once; the ten biggest clones take up around 27%. Source material: peripheral blood. These TCRs come from a human donor in a cohort sampled during active COVID-19.

V is TRBV5-1 and J is TRBJ2-1, with 7 positions matching TRBD2. CDR1 SGHRS and CDR2 YFSETQ come from the germline V gene. J gave up 7 bases and V 2 bases, and 9 bases lay outside the gene matches. The CDR3 contains 15 residues. CDR3 sequence reads: CASSFYGRSGNEQFF. The CDR3 DNA reads as TGCGCCAGCAGCTTCTACGGGAGGTCGGGGAATGAGCAGTTCTTC.

This CDR3 is CASSPVVAGRAGELFF. DNA of the CDR3: TGTGCCAGCAGCCCAGTGGTAGCGGGGAGGGCCGGGGAGCTGTTTTTT. V usage is TRBV6-6 and J usage is TRBJ2-2; TRBD2 aligns across 8 bases. This CDR3 spans 16 amino acids. V was clipped by 6 bases and J by 6 bases; unmatched bases: 12. Per the germline V gene, CDR1 is MNHNY and CDR2 is SVGAGI (reference sequence).

This chain links TRBV9 with TRBJ1-4; 10 bases fit TRBD1. V lost 4 bases and J lost 4; bases outside the gene matches: 7. This CDR3 comprises 16 residues. Germline CDR1 reads SGDLS; CDR2 reads YYNGEE. The CDR3 sequence is CASSRGQGVGNEKLFF. CDR3 coding DNA: TGTGCCAGCAGCCGTGGACAGGGGGTTGGTAATGAAAAACTGTTTTTT.

The chain joins TRBV5-5 to TRBJ2-1; 8 bases align to TRBD2. Per the germline V gene, CDR1 is SGHKS and CDR2 is YYEKEE (reference sequence). V gave up 4 bases and J gave up 8 bases; unmatched junction bases: 8. This CDR3 is built from 14 residues. DNA for the CDR3: TGTGCCAGCAGCCCAAACGGACTAGCCCATGAGCAGTTCTTC. It encodes CASSPNGLAHEQFF.

Notes on this clone: Its ends do not fully match the called genes, so a read error is possible. The chain is built from TRBV13 and TRBJ2-2; tentative D call: TRBD1 (6 bases). The CDR3 runs to 15 residues. CDR1 is PRHDT, CDR2 FYEKMQ, per germline (reference sequence). The CDR3 DNA sequence: TGTGCCAGCAGCATAGGACAGAGTTACACCGGGGAGCTGTTTTTT. Encoded protein: CASSIGQSYTGELFF.

The CDR3 DNA follows: TGTGCCACCAGTGATCCCCGGACAGTGGATCAGCCCCAGCATTTT. Its protein product is CATSDPRTVDQPQHF. The chain uses TRBV24-1 and TRBJ1-5; a possible D gene is TRBD1 (6 bases). This CDR3 has 15 amino acids. CDR1 is KGHDR, CDR2 SFDVKD, per germline. V lost 3 bases and J lost 5, with 13 bases in between.

The rearrangement uses TRBV6-1 and TRBJ1-2, with 7 bases matching TRBD1. The length of the CDR3 is 15 residues. V lost 2 bases, J lost 4 bases, and 7 bases stayed unmatched. Germline CDR1 MNHNS, CDR2 SASEGT. CDR3 in amino acids: CASSELTGQPYGYTF. The CDR3 nucleotides read TGTGCCAGCAGTGAACTGACGGGACAGCCCTATGGCTACACCTTC.

The chain employs TRBV7-3 and TRBJ2-3; D unclear. Germline assignment: CDR1 SGHTA and CDR2 FQGTGA. The germline V and J ends were trimmed by 2 bases and 0 bases, with 9 bases remaining between them. The CDR3 totals 15 residues. CDR3 amino acids: CASSLAASSTDTQYF. CDR3 sequence (DNA): TGTGCCAGCAGCTTAGCGGCCTCTAGCACAGATACGCAGTATTTT.

This chain connects TRBV4-2 to TRBJ2-3; 7 bases line up with TRBD2. Germline values: CDR1 LGHNA, CDR2 YNFKEQ. The junction had 4 bases not matched to a gene; V was cut back by 1 base and J by 3 bases. This CDR3 spans 15 amino acids. The CDR3 here is CASSQAASGTDTQYF. DNA of the CDR3: TGTGCCAGCAGCCAAGCGGCTAGCGGTACAGATACGCAGTATTTT.